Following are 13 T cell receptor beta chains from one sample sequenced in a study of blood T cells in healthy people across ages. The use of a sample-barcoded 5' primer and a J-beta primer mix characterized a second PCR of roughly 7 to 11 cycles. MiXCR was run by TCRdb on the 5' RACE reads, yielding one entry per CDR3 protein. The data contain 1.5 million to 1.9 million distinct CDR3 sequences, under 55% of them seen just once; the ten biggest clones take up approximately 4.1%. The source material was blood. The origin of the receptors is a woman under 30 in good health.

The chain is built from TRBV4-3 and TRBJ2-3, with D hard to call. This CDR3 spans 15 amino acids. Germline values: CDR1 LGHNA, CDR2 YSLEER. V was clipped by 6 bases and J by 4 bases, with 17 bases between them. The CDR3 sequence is CASSYDGVRADTQYF. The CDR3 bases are TGCGCCAGCAGTTACGATGGGGTTCGCGCAGATACGCAGTATTTT.

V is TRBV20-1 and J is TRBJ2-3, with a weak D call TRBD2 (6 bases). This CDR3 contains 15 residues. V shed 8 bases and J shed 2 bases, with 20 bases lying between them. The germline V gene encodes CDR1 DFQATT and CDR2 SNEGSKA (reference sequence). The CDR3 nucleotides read TGCAGTCCCTCGTACCGGGACTCTTACACAGATACGCAGTATTTT. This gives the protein CSPSYRDSYTDTQYF.

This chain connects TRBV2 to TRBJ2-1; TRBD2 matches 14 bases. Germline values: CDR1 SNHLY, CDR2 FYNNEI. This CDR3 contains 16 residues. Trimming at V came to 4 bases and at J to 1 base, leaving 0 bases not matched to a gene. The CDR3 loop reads CASSGTSGGSYNEQFF. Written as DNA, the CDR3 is TGTGCCAGCAGTGGGACTAGCGGGGGGTCCTACAATGAGCAGTTCTTC.

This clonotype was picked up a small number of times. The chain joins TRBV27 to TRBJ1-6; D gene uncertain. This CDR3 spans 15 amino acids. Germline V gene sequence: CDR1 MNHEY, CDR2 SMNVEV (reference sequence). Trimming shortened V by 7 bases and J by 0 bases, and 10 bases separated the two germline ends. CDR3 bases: TGTGCCAGCACCTCGAAAAGCTCCTATAATTCACCCCTCCACTTT. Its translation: CASTSKSSYNSPLHF.

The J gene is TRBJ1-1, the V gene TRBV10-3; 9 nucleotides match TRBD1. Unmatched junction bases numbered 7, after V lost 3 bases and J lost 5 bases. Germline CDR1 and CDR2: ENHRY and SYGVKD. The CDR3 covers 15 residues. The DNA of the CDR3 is TGTGCCATCAGTGACCAGGACAGGGGTTCAACTGAAGCTTTCTTT. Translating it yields CAISDQDRGSTEAFF.

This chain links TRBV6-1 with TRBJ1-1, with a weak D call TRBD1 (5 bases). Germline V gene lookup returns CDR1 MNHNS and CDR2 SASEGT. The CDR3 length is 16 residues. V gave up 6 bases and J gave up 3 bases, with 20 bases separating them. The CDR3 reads CASRPLSRGRDTEAFF. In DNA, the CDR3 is TGTGCCAGCAGACCGCTTTCAAGGGGAAGGGACACTGAAGCTTTCTTT.

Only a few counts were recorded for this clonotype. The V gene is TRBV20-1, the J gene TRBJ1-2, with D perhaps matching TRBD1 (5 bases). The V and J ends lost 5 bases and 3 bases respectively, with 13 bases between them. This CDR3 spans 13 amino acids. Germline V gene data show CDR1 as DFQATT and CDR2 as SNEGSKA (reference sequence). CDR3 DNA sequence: TGCAGTGCTCCGGGACCGGCTGACTATGGCTACACCTTC. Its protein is CSAPGPADYGYTF.

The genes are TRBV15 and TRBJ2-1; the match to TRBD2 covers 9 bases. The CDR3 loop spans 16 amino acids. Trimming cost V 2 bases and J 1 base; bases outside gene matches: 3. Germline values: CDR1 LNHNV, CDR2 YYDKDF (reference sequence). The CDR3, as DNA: TGTGCCACCAGCAGACGTAGCGGGAGATCCTACAATGAGCAGTTCTTC. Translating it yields CATSRRSGRSYNEQFF.

The CDR3 DNA sequence: TGTGCCAGCAGTAAAGCGGGAGGGCCGGGGACAGATACGCAGTATTTT. Its protein product is CASSKAGGPGTDTQYF. J is TRBJ2-3 and V is TRBV7-2, with 10 bases identical to TRBD2. Germline V gene data show CDR1 as SGHTA and CDR2 as FQGNSA. This CDR3 contains 16 residues. V gave up 6 bases and J gave up 3 bases; unmatched junction bases: 9.

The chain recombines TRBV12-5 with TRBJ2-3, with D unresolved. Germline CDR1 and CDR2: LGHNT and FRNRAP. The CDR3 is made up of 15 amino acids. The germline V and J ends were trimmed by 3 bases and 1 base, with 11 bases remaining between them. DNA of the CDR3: TGTGCTAGTGGTTTTAGTGTAGGAGGCACAGATACGCAGTATTTT. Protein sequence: CASGFSVGGTDTQYF.

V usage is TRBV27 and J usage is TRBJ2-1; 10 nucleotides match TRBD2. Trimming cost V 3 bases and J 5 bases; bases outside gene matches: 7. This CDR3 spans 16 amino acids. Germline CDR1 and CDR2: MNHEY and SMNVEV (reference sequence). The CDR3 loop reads CASSFYFSGGNNEQFF. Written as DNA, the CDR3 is TGTGCCAGCAGTTTCTATTTTAGCGGGGGGAACAATGAGCAGTTCTTC.

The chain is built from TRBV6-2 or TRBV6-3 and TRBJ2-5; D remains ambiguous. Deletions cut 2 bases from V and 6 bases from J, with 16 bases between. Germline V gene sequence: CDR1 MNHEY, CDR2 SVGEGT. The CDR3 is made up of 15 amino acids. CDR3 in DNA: TGTGCCAGCAGTTACGTCGGCAGCATATCGAAGACCCAGTACTTC. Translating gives CASSYVGSISKTQYF.

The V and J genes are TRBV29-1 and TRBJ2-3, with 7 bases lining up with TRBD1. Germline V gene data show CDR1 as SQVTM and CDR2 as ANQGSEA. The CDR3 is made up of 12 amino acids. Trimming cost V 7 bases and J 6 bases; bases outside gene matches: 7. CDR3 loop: CSGGDSSDTQYF. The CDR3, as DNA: TGCAGCGGAGGGGACAGCTCCGATACGCAGTATTTT.